One and the same sample provided the 18 T cell receptor beta chains below, sequenced in a study of Tregs in tolerant kidney transplant recipients. The table came from immunoSEQ multiplex PCR; TCRdb's copy has only in-frame clones and leaves some out. The repertoire table contains 1,500 to 2,000 clones. Their cognate antigens are unknown. Recipient PBMCs carried a CFSE label and met irradiated graft donor PBMCs for more than five days before FACS sorting. The starting material was CD4+ T cells from blood cultured with allogeneic cells, obtained before the transplant. These receptors were collected from a human patient who received a combined kidney and bone marrow transplant.

For this clone: The CDR3 is cut off 3 residues early in the read; its end comes from the germline J gene. The chain is built from TRBV5-4 and TRBJ2-3; TRBD1 matches at 9 bases. The CDR3 runs 16 residues. With 1 base clipped from V and 2 bases from J, the junction kept 5 bases outside the gene matches. Germline loops: CDR1 SGHNT, CDR2 YYREEE (reference sequence). The CDR3 DNA, read in part, is TGTGCCAGCAGCTTGCTCGGGGACAGGGTCACAGATACG. It translates to CASSLLGDRVTDT. The complete CDR3 reads CASSLLGDRVTDTQYF.

On this clone: The read stops 3 residues short of the end of the CDR3; the missing end is completed from the germline J gene. The chain carries TRBV6-8 and TRBJ2-2; TRBD1 agrees at 8 bases. CDR3 length: 20 amino acids. Germline V lookup: CDR1 MNHGY, CDR2 SAAAGT. CDR3 sequence: CASSYAEYSDRGLYNSPLFF. CDR3 DNA (partial): TGTGCCAGCAGTTACGCGGAGTACTCAGACAGGGGACTGTATAATTCACCG.

This clone shows up as medium-sized (0.01 to 0.1%) by frequency. The read is 3 residues too short to cover the CDR3 end, so that end is filled in from the germline J gene. The V and J genes are TRBV30 and TRBJ1-1; the D gene is possibly TRBD1 (5 bases). The V end was cut by 2 bases, the J end by 7 bases, with 20 bases between. Germline CDR1 and CDR2: GTSNPN and SVGIG (reference sequence). This CDR3 comprises 15 residues. CDR3 DNA, as far as it was read: TGTGCCTGGAGTCCAACCCGTACAGGTATCGGTGAA. Translating it yields CAWSPTRTGIGE. The whole CDR3 sequence is CAWSPTRTGIGEAFF. The complete variable domain, with remaining parts taken from reference TRBV30 and TRBJ1-1, reads SQTIHQWPATLVQPVGSPLSLECTVEGTSNPNLYWYRQAAGRGLQLLFYSVGIGQISSEVPQNLSASRPQDRQFILSSKKLLLSDSGFYLCAWSPTRTGIGEAFFGQGTRLTVV.

By frequency, this clone is medium-sized. The CDR3 loop reads CSVVRGTQYF. The CDR3 bases that were read are TGCAGCGTTGTACGGGGGACC. The rearrangement joins TRBV29-1 to TRBJ2-5; TRBD2 is a possible D gene (5 bases). Read data end 3 residues before the CDR3 end; the end is taken from the germline J gene. Trimming took 4 bases from V and 7 from J, leaving 7 bases between them. The CDR3 sequence is 10 residues long. CDR1 SQVTM and CDR2 ANQGSEA come from the germline V gene.

Comment on this clone: The read comes to an end 3 residues before the CDR3 does, leaving the germline J gene to fill in the end. The rearrangement joins TRBV19 to TRBJ2-4, with 7 bases that match TRBD2. Germline V gene sequence: CDR1 LNHDA, CDR2 SQIVND (reference sequence). This CDR3 spans 15 amino acids. CDR3 sequence: CASSVGRGVGRGQYF. CDR3 DNA (partial): TGTGCCAGTAGTGTAGGACGGGGGGTTGGTAGAGGT.

Remarks on this clone: The CDR3 end falls 3 residues outside the read, so it is completed with the germline J gene. V gene TRBV20-1 combines with J gene TRBJ1-1; D might be TRBD1 (5 bases). This CDR3 contains 14 residues. Per the germline V gene, CDR1 is DFQATT and CDR2 is SNEGSKA (reference sequence). The ends were cut back, 6 bases at V and 4 bases at J, with 18 bases in the middle. The covered CDR3 bases are TGCAGTGCCACGATCCAGGGAGGAAGCACTGAA. Translated, it gives CSATIQGGSTE. Given in full, the CDR3 is CSATIQGGSTEAFF.

This clone is medium-sized (0.01 to 0.1%) by frequency. Coverage ceases 3 residues before the CDR3 finishes, and the germline J gene fills in the end. The J gene is TRBJ1-6, the V gene TRBV19; 7 nucleotides line up with TRBD1. The CDR3 loop spans 15 amino acids. The V segment lost 11 bases and the J segment 3 bases; nucleotides outside the gene matches: 10. Germline-derived CDR1 and CDR2 are LNHDA and SQIVND (reference sequence). This chain's CDR3 is CAAKGQQNYNSPLHF. The DNA read from the CDR3 is TGTGCCGCTAAGGGACAGCAGAACTATAATTCACCC.

To note about this clone: With the read ending 3 residues before the CDR3 end, the germline J gene is used to fill in that end. This sequence joins TRBV7-2 and TRBJ1-1, with 8 bases aligning to TRBD1. The germline gives CDR1 SGHTA, CDR2 FQGNSA. The CDR3 sequence is 15 residues long. The sequenced CDR3 bases are TGTGCCAGCAGAAACCAGGGGGCGCTTACCTACGAG. It yields the protein CASRNQGALTYE. The whole CDR3 region reads CASRNQGALTYEAFF.

According to its frequency, this clone is medium-sized (0.01 to 0.1%). Read coverage stops 3 residues before the CDR3 terminus; the germline J gene supplies the remainder. The genes are TRBV20-1 and TRBJ2-7, with D uncertain. The germline gives CDR1 DFQATT, CDR2 SNEGSKA (reference sequence). The V end lost 2 bases, the J end lost 6 bases, and 8 bases lay between the germline ends. The CDR3 loop spans 11 amino acids. The CDR3 spells CSARKTGEQYF. Incomplete CDR3 DNA: TGCAGTGCTAGAAAAACTGGCGAG.

Note on this clone: The CDR3 end falls 3 residues outside the read, so it is completed with the germline J gene. This chain links TRBV20-1 with TRBJ2-3, with 9 bases that match TRBD2. The germline gives CDR1 DFQATT, CDR2 SNEGSKA (reference sequence). The CDR3 runs to 13 residues. Trimming cost V 6 bases and J 4 bases; bases outside gene matches: 5. CDR3 DNA (partial): TGCAGTGCAGGAGCGGGGGGACCAGATACG. It encodes CSAGAGGPDT. The whole CDR3 protein reads CSAGAGGPDTQYF.

On this clone itself: The read ends 3 residues before the CDR3 terminus; that terminus is restored from the germline J gene. The V and J genes are TRBV18 and TRBJ2-2; D is possibly TRBD2 (6 bases). Germline-derived CDR1 and CDR2 are KGHSH and LQKENI. V shed 3 bases and J shed 4 bases, with 12 bases lying between them. CDR3 length equals 15 residues. This CDR3 reads CASSPRGLTTGELFF. CDR3 bases read: TGTGCCAGCTCACCGCGGGGACTCACCACCGGGGAG.

As for this clone: The read terminates 3 residues before the CDR3 end, so the remaining end is supplied by the germline J gene. The gene calls are TRBV2 and TRBJ2-7, with TRBD2 matching over 9 bases. Trimming cost V 8 bases and J 6 bases; bases outside gene matches: 14. The CDR3 is 15 amino acids. CDR1 and CDR2 from the germline V gene are SNHLY and FYNNEI. CDR3 protein: CASRGVSGSSGEQYF. The sequenced part of the CDR3 DNA is TGTGCCAGCCGTGGGGTTAGCGGGAGTTCCGGCGAG.

This clone is identified as medium-sized from frequency. The CDR3 is cut off 3 residues early in the read; its end comes from the germline J gene. The genes are TRBV6-2 or TRBV6-3 and TRBJ2-7, with TRBD1 matching 8 bases. The CDR3 consists of 15 residues. Per germline, CDR1 MNHEY and CDR2 SVGEGT. Trimming cost V 9 bases and J 6 bases; bases outside gene matches: 16. The sequenced part of the CDR3 DNA is TGTGCCAGTTGGACAGGGACTTATCCTCGCGCCGAG. Protein product: CASWTGTYPRAE. The CDR3, in full, reads CASWTGTYPRAEQYF.

This clone counts as medium-sized (0.01 to 0.1%) by frequency. The read is 3 residues too short to cover the CDR3 end, so that end is filled in from the germline J gene. J is TRBJ2-3 and V is TRBV20-1, with a weak D call TRBD2 (6 bases). The V gene's germline CDR1 is DFQATT and CDR2 SNEGSKA (reference sequence). The CDR3 runs to 15 residues. V was pared by 6 bases and J by 4 bases, with 20 bases between. CDR3 residues: CSAYGTPGSADTQYF. CDR3 DNA, as far as it was read: TGCAGTGCCTACGGGACTCCCGGGTCCGCAGATACG.

By frequency, this clone is medium-sized. The DNA ends 3 residues before the CDR3 does, and the rest of the CDR3 is filled in from the germline J gene. This sequence joins TRBV20-1 and TRBJ2-7; 10 nucleotides match TRBD2. Germline loops: CDR1 DFQATT, CDR2 SNEGSKA (reference sequence). V lost 5 bases, J lost 2 bases, and 6 bases stayed unmatched. This CDR3 has 14 amino acids. Incomplete CDR3 DNA: TGCAGTGCTGAAGGGACTAGCGTAGCCTACGAG. Residues: CSAEGTSVAYE. The full CDR3 protein reads CSAEGTSVAYEQYF.

Comment on this clone: The CDR3 is cut off 3 residues early in the read; its end comes from the germline J gene. The J gene is TRBJ1-1, the V gene TRBV5-1, with D possibly matching TRBD1 (6 bases). CDR1 SGHRS and CDR2 YFSETQ come from the germline V gene. Trimming took 3 bases from V and 0 from J, leaving 21 bases between them. The CDR3 consists of 18 residues. Incomplete CDR3 DNA: TGCGCCAGCAGCTCGGGGAGGTGGGGGCGGGGGCTGAACACTGAA. It yields the protein CASSSGRWGRGLNTE. The full CDR3 protein is CASSSGRWGRGLNTEAFF.

This clone ranks as medium-sized in terms of frequency. CDR3 in amino acids: CASSEGLESTQYF. The sequenced part of the CDR3 DNA is TGTGCCAGCAGCGAGGGTTTAGAGTCTACG. The gene calls are TRBV7-2 and TRBJ2-3; a weak D match, TRBD2 (5 bases). The CDR3 goes on 3 residues after the read ends, and that part is filled in from the germline J gene. The CDR3 loop spans 13 amino acids. V was shortened by 5 bases and J by 8 bases, with 14 bases between the two germline ends. CDR1 is SGHTA, CDR2 FQGNSA, per germline. The variable domain in full, completed from reference TRBV7-2 and TRBJ2-3, reads GAGVSQSPSNKVTEKGKDVELRCDPISGHTALYWYRQSLGQGLEFLIYFQGNSAPDKSGLPSDRFSAERTGGSVSTLTIQRTQQEDSAVYLCASSEGLESTQYFGPGTRLTVL.

Its frequency marks this clone as medium-sized. The DNA ends 3 residues before the CDR3 does, and the rest of the CDR3 is filled in from the germline J gene. The rearrangement uses TRBV5-6 and TRBJ2-7; D perhaps matches TRBD1 (6 bases). The CDR3 sequence is 15 residues long. The V gene's germline CDR1 is SGHDT and CDR2 YYEEEE. The V and J ends lost 4 bases and 0 bases respectively, with 14 bases between them. The CDR3 DNA, read in part, is TGTGCCAGCAGCAAAAATGACAGGAGCTCCTACGAG. This translates into CASSKNDRSSYE. The full CDR3 protein reads CASSKNDRSSYEQYF.